This TCR beta chain comes out of a study of CD8+CD57+ T cells in acquired aplastic anemia. Study-wide context: Mean DNA quantity obtained from sorted CD4+ and CD8+ cells was around 3.2 ug. General study findings and limits: In common between the patients and the controls were around 29 CD8+ CDR3 sequences.

Selection for sequencing was limited to patients who had shown CD8+CD57+ cell expansion by flow cytometry. Severe acquired aplastic anemia was the diagnosis recorded for all patients. Template material for TCR beta VDJ and CDR3 profiling consisted of genomic DNA. MiXCR, applied by TCRdb to the reads, yields one record per CDR3 protein. The table records hundreds of thousands of distinct CDR3 sequences, about a third of them present only once. About this clonotype itself: Its antigen is unknown.

The CDR3 extends over 20 amino acids. With V trimmed by 2 bases and J by 5 bases, 20 bases remained unmatched. Germline CDR1 reads DFQATT; CDR2 reads SNEGSKA (reference sequence). The receptor comes from a human donor with aplastic anemia. The material sequenced was sorted CD4+, CD8+, or CD8+CD57+ T cells (not recorded which) from PBMCs. V is TRBV20-1 and J is TRBJ1-5, with TRBD1 identical over 11 bases. For the CDR3, the DNA is TGCAGTGCTAGAACTATACATTCCGGGACAGGGGGAGATCGGGATCAGCCCCAGCATTTT. Amino acid sequence: CSARTIHSGTGGDRDQPQHF.